This T cell receptor (beta chain) was documented in a study of blood T cell repertoires in COVID-19. Study context: PBMCs, B-cell-depleted T cells, or T cells provided the cDNA or gDNA that made up the material.

The CDR3 spans 13 residues. Per germline, CDR1 SGHNT and CDR2 YENEEA. The V gene end was trimmed by 3 bases and the J gene end by 10 bases; junction bases not matched to a gene: 6. Under the authors' procedure: Amplified reference gene primers provided the basis for estimating nucleated cell counts. Measured with immunoSEQ multiplex PCR; TCRdb has only the in-frame clones, and not every one. D and trimming were read from the DNA, whereas the V and J calls and clone size are those reported in that table. The sample includes some 190,000 clones, 75% to 80% of them seen just once. The specimen sequenced was peripheral blood. The chain recombines TRBV11-3 with TRBJ2-4, with 7 bases that match TRBD2. The sequence derives from a woman aged 50 to 65 with active or convalescent COVID-19. Here the CDR3 reads CASSFSNGGIQYF. In DNA form, the CDR3 reads TGTGCCAGCAGCTTTTCCAACGGGGGGATTCAGTACTTC. Full variable domain (remainder filled in from reference TRBV11-3 and TRBJ2-4): EAGVVQSPRYKIIEKKQPVAFWCNPISGHNTLYWYLQNLGQGPELLIRYENEEAVDDSQLPKDRFSAERLKGVDSTLKIQPAELGDSAVYLCASSFSNGGIQYFGAGTRLSVL.